This passage covers 27 T cell receptor beta chains from one sample sequenced in a study of cytomegalovirus exposure and HLA in healthy donors. The PCR had 60 Vbeta and 13 Jbeta primers. Sequencing was performed with immunoSEQ multiplex PCR; in TCRdb, only in-frame clones are kept and a portion is missing. The data show around 70,000 clones, with around four fifths seen just once and 6.5% to 7% held by the top ten. The sequenced sample consisted of PBMCs. These receptors originate from a human donor in good health.

The J gene is TRBJ1-1, the V gene TRBV5-1; 8 positions agree with TRBD1. The CDR3 is made up of 15 amino acids. Germline values: CDR1 SGHRS, CDR2 YFSETQ. The V gene end was trimmed by 6 bases and the J gene end by 0 bases; junction bases not matched to a gene: 7. The CDR3 loop is CASMTGANMNTEAFF. The DNA for the CDR3 is TGCGCCAGCATGACAGGGGCTAACATGAACACTGAAGCTTTCTTT. The complete variable domain, with remaining parts taken from reference TRBV5-1 and TRBJ1-1, reads KAGVTQTPRYLIKTRGQQVTLSCSPISGHRSVSWYQQTPGQGLQFLFEYFSETQRNKGNFPGRFSGRQFSNSRSEMNVSTLELGDSALYLCASMTGANMNTEAFFGQGTRLTVV.

The chain uses TRBV19 and TRBJ2-3, with 10 bases identical to TRBD2. Trimming removed 9 bases from V and 5 bases from J; junction bases left unmatched: 8. Germline V CDR1 and CDR2: LNHDA, SQIVND (reference sequence). The CDR3 length is 14 residues. DNA for the CDR3: TGTGCCAGCAAGGAGCGGGGGGGCGTAGATACGCAGTATTTT. This sequence encodes CASKERGGVDTQYF.

This chain connects TRBV27 to TRBJ1-2, with 10 positions matching TRBD1. This CDR3 has 16 amino acids. V was clipped by 6 bases and J by 7 bases; unmatched bases: 14. The V gene's germline CDR1 is MNHEY and CDR2 SMNVEV (reference sequence). The CDR3 sequence is CASRETPGQGFAGYTF. The CDR3 DNA reads as TGTGCCAGCAGAGAAACCCCGGGACAGGGGTTCGCTGGCTACACCTTC.

This rearrangement joins TRBV7-6 to TRBJ1-1, with 10 bases that match TRBD1. J was trimmed by 3 bases and V by 3 bases; bases with no gene match: 4. The CDR3 spans 15 residues. The V gene's germline CDR1 is SGHVS and CDR2 FNYEAQ. The CDR3 DNA sequence: TGTGCCAGCAGCTTGACCGGGACAGGGGACACTGAAGCTTTCTTT. Translating it yields CASSLTGTGDTEAFF.

This chain connects TRBV4-3 to TRBJ1-4, with TRBD1 identical over 12 bases. The CDR3 runs to 18 residues. Trimming at V came to 4 bases and at J to 4 bases, leaving 10 bases not matched to a gene. The V gene's germline CDR1 is LGHNA and CDR2 YSLEER. The CDR3 nucleotides read TGCGCCAGCAGCCCCTCCCCGGGACAGGGGGCCTATAATGAAAAACTGTTTTTT. As protein: CASSPSPGQGAYNEKLFF.

The sample holds a few counts of this clone. DNA for the CDR3: TGTGCCAGCAGCCTAATGAGAACAGTAAACAATGAGCAGTTCTTC. This codes for CASSLMRTVNNEQFF. The chain carries TRBV11-1 and TRBJ2-1; D gene unclear. The CDR3 totals 15 residues. Germline V CDR1 and CDR2: SGHAT, FQDESV (reference sequence). V lost 5 bases, J lost 5 bases, and 16 bases lay in between.

This sequence joins TRBV6-6 and TRBJ2-7; 10 bases map to TRBD2. The CDR3 extends over 16 amino acids. V dropped 3 bases and J dropped 1; count of bases not matched to a gene: 6. Germline V gene lookup returns CDR1 MNHNY and CDR2 SVGAGI (reference sequence). The CDR3 DNA follows: TGTGCCAGCAGTTATAGTGCTAGCGGGGGTTCCTACGAGCAGTACTTC. The encoded protein is CASSYSASGGSYEQYF.

Comment on this clone: The final CDR3 position lacks the conserved phenylalanine or tryptophan, pointing to a likely read error. This rearrangement joins TRBV7-3 to TRBJ1-6; tentatively, D is TRBD1 (6 bases). The CDR3 has 14 amino acids. Trimming left V 5 bases short and J 10 bases short, with 15 bases between. The germline V gene encodes CDR1 SGHTA and CDR2 FQGTGA. CDR3 in DNA: TGTGCCAGCAGCCCAACGGCGGGGGCCTCACCCCTCCACCTT. Its protein is CASSPTAGASPLHL.

This chain links TRBV5-1 with TRBJ1-1; D is undetermined. This CDR3 spans 13 amino acids. V lost 4 bases to trimming and J lost 5 bases, with 12 bases between them. Germline V gene lookup returns CDR1 SGHRS and CDR2 YFSETQ. CDR3 nucleotides: TGCGCCAGCAGCCTGGAGCGGGTAACTGAAGCTTTCTTT. It encodes CASSLERVTEAFF.

The chain uses TRBV5-1 and TRBJ1-3, with TRBD1 matching 7 bases. This CDR3 has 16 residues. Trimming removed 4 bases from V and 0 bases from J; junction bases left unmatched: 7. CDR1 is SGHRS, CDR2 YFSETQ, per germline. The CDR3 region has the DNA TGCGCCAGCAGCCCAGGACAGGTAAGCTCTGGAAACACCATATATTTT. As protein: CASSPGQVSSGNTIYF.

The rearrangement links TRBV28 to TRBJ1-2, with D perhaps matching TRBD1 (5 bases). Germline CDR1 and CDR2: MDHEN and SYDVKM. The V end was cut by 2 bases, the J end by 7 bases, with 14 bases between. The CDR3 totals 14 residues. The CDR3 DNA reads as TGTGCCAGCAGTTTAGTGACAGATCCTAGTGGCTACACCTTC. Its protein product is CASSLVTDPSGYTF.

This clone was found once. The V gene is TRBV27, the J gene TRBJ1-6, with D possibly TRBD1 on 5 matching bases. Germline values: CDR1 MNHEY, CDR2 SMNVEV (reference sequence). V lost 4 bases and J lost 9, with 13 bases in between. CDR3 size: 14 residues. The DNA of the CDR3 is TGTGCCAGCAGTTCAGCAGGGCGTCCTTCACCCCTCCACTTT. Amino acids: CASSSAGRPSPLHF.

Turning to this clone: The junction and the germline gene differ at one end; a read error may be behind it. V and J are TRBV5-1 and TRBJ1-2; D uncertain. Germline values: CDR1 SGHRS, CDR2 YFSETQ. CDR3 length equals 15 residues. The CDR3 nucleotides are TGCGCCAGCAGCTTGGCCATTAGGCTGGACTATGGCTACCCCTTC. Residues: CASSLAIRLDYGYPF.

This sequence joins TRBV19 and TRBJ2-1; 9 bases fit TRBD1. This CDR3 comprises 14 residues. Germline assignment: CDR1 LNHDA and CDR2 SQIVND (reference sequence). J lost 5 bases, V lost 6 bases, and 5 bases had no gene match. This CDR3 is CASRWDRADNEQFF. In DNA, the CDR3 is TGTGCCAGTAGGTGGGACAGGGCTGACAATGAGCAGTTCTTC.

V is TRBV29-1 and J is TRBJ2-3, with 9 bases identical to TRBD2. Germline trimming cut 2 bases from V and 0 bases from J; bases unmatched to any gene: 3. This CDR3 has 15 amino acids. CDR1 and CDR2 from the germline V gene are SQVTM and ANQGSEA. CDR3 amino acids: CSVELSGGSTDTQYF. CDR3 nucleotide sequence: TGCAGCGTTGAACTCAGCGGGGGGAGCACAGATACGCAGTATTTT.

This rearrangement joins TRBV2 to TRBJ1-5; D possibly corresponds to TRBD1 (6 bases). CDR1 is SNHLY and CDR2 is FYNNEI in the germline V gene. This CDR3 is built from 13 residues. Between the trimmed V and J ends, which lost 6 bases and 6 bases, there was a span of 12 bases. Written as DNA, the CDR3 is TGTGCCAGCAGAGGGGGAAGCGGTCAGCCCCAGCATTTT. Translated: CASRGGSGQPQHF.

The rearrangement uses TRBV10-2 and TRBJ1-5, with 9 bases identical to TRBD1. V was pared by 5 bases and J by 5 bases, with 4 bases of the junction left unmatched. This CDR3 has 14 residues. Germline CDR1 reads WSHSY; CDR2 reads SAAADI. Here the CDR3 DNA reads TGCGCCAGCAGTCGACAGGGGGTAGATCAGCCCCAGCATTTT. This sequence encodes CASSRQGVDQPQHF.

The table lists this clone with a count of one. This sequence joins TRBV29-1 and TRBJ2-1, with D possibly matching TRBD2 (6 bases). Trimming removed 6 bases from V and 6 bases from J, with 6 bases in between. CDR1 and CDR2 from the germline V gene are SQVTM and ANQGSEA. The CDR3 covers 10 residues. DNA for the CDR3: TGCAGCGTGGGGGGCAATGAGCAGTTCTTC. It is translated as CSVGGNEQFF.

The J gene is TRBJ2-5, the V gene TRBV11-1; 15 nucleotides match TRBD2. There are 17 residues in the CDR3. CDR1 and CDR2 (germline): SGHAT, FQDESV (reference sequence). The trim removed 5 bases at V and 2 bases at J, leaving 6 bases unmatched. The CDR3 loop is CASSHPGLAGGQETQYF. As DNA, the CDR3 is TGTGCCAGCAGCCACCCGGGACTAGCGGGGGGTCAAGAGACCCAGTACTTC.

The chain joins TRBV5-4 to TRBJ1-2; 11 bases are a match to TRBD1. Looked up from germline, CDR1 is SGHNT and CDR2 is YYREEE (reference sequence). The CDR3 has 12 amino acids. V lost 3 bases to trimming and J lost 10 bases; unmatched junction nucleotides: 2. The DNA for the CDR3 is TGTGCCAGCAGCTCGGACAGGGGGCACTACACCTTC. This codes for CASSSDRGHYTF.

The chain is built from TRBV29-1 and TRBJ2-2, with 9 positions matching TRBD1. Germline V gene data show CDR1 as SQVTM and CDR2 as ANQGSEA. The CDR3 has 14 residues. V lost 6 bases and J lost 3; bases outside the gene matches: 5. In DNA form, the CDR3 reads TGCAGCGTGGGACAGGGTGCGGACACCGGGGAGCTGTTTTTT. This sequence encodes CSVGQGADTGELFF.

The chain is built from TRBV29-1 and TRBJ1-1, with a possible D match to TRBD1 (6 bases). V was pared by 5 bases and J by 0 bases, with 7 bases between. Germline V gene sequence: CDR1 SQVTM, CDR2 ANQGSEA. CDR3 length equals 12 residues. CDR3 sequence (DNA): TGCAGCGTTACAGGGATGAACACTGAAGCTTTCTTT. Translating it yields CSVTGMNTEAFF.

The CDR3 DNA follows: TGTGCCAGCAGCCCCCCCCCTTCTAGCGGGGGAATTAGCACAGATACGCAGTATTTT. Protein product: CASSPPPSSGGISTDTQYF. The chain couples TRBV7-2 to TRBJ2-3, with 10 nucleotides matching TRBD2. CDR1 is SGHTA, CDR2 FQGNSA, per germline. V gave up 5 bases and J gave up 0 bases; unmatched junction bases: 14. The CDR3 contains 19 residues.

The CDR3 protein is CASSRTSYEQYF. CDR3 in DNA: TGTGCCAGCAGTAGAACTAGCTACGAGCAGTACTTC. J is TRBJ2-7 and V is TRBV2; possibly TRBD2 for D (5 bases). V was shortened by 5 bases and J by 3 bases, with 8 bases between the two germline ends. The length of the CDR3 is 12 residues. Germline V CDR1 and CDR2: SNHLY, FYNNEI.

This clone was observed once. This chain uses TRBV19 with TRBJ2-1; 7 nucleotides line up with TRBD1. The CDR3 runs to 12 residues. Per the germline V gene, CDR1 is LNHDA and CDR2 is SQIVND (reference sequence). V lost 6 bases and J lost 13; bases outside the gene matches: 9. CDR3 region: CASSNDRVLQFF. The CDR3 nucleotides are TGTGCCAGTAGCAATGACAGGGTCCTCCAGTTCTTC. The variable domain in full, with the rest retrieved from reference TRBV19 and TRBJ2-1, is DGGITQSPKYLFRKEGQNVTLSCEQNLNHDAMYWYRQDPGQGLRLIYYSQIVNDFQKGDIAEGYSVSREKKESFPLTVTSAQKNPTAFYLCASSNDRVLQFFGPGTRLTVL.

The chain carries TRBV7-2 and TRBJ2-7, with 10 bases matching TRBD1. Germline V lookup: CDR1 SGHTA, CDR2 FQGNSA. The CDR3 extends over 14 amino acids. Unmatched junction bases numbered 7, after V lost 6 bases and J lost 5 bases. In DNA, the CDR3 is TGTGCCAGCAGAACGGACAGGGGGAGCAACGAGCAGTACTTC. Its translation: CASRTDRGSNEQYF. Variable domain in full (rest from reference TRBV7-2 and TRBJ2-7): GAGVSQSPSNKVTEKGKDVELRCDPISGHTALYWYRQSLGQGLEFLIYFQGNSAPDKSGLPSDRFSAERTGGSVSTLTIQRTQQEDSAVYLCASRTDRGSNEQYFGPGTRLTVT.

The chain joins TRBV5-1 to TRBJ2-2; 7 bases align to TRBD1. With V trimmed by 6 bases and J by 1 base, 3 bases remained unmatched. CDR1 and CDR2 (germline): SGHRS, YFSETQ. The CDR3 consists of 14 residues. The CDR3 sequence is CASKGTENTGELFF. CDR3 nucleotide sequence: TGCGCCAGCAAAGGGACAGAGAACACCGGGGAGCTGTTTTTT.